This T cell receptor beta chain is drawn from a study of blood T cell repertoires in COVID-19. Study context: Specimens from acute and convalescent COVID-19 originated in the United States, Italy and Spain.

Note on this clone: The junction and the germline gene differ at one end; a read error may be behind it. The same CDR3 is also encoded by other DNA sequences in this sample.

The CDR3 extends over 20 amino acids. Germline lookup yields CDR1 SSHAT and CDR2 FNYEAQ (reference sequence). In the original processing: Amplification from reference gene primers served as the basis for estimated nucleated cell counts. Profiling relied on immunoSEQ multiplex PCR, and the TCRdb table lists in-frame clones only, not all of them. The DNA was the basis for D and trimming; V, J and clone size are from that table. This table holds around 220,000 clones, roughly four fifths found once. Specimen: peripheral blood. This sequence joins TRBV7-7 and TRBJ1-5; D perhaps matches TRBD1 (6 bases). The sequence was obtained from a woman at least 80 years old with COVID-19, enrolled during active disease. CDR3 amino acids: CASSFGNNLIRGYSNQPQHF. CDR3 nucleotides: TGTGCTAGCAGCTTTGGAAATAATCTTATCAGGGGCTATAGCAATCAGCCTCAGCATTTT.